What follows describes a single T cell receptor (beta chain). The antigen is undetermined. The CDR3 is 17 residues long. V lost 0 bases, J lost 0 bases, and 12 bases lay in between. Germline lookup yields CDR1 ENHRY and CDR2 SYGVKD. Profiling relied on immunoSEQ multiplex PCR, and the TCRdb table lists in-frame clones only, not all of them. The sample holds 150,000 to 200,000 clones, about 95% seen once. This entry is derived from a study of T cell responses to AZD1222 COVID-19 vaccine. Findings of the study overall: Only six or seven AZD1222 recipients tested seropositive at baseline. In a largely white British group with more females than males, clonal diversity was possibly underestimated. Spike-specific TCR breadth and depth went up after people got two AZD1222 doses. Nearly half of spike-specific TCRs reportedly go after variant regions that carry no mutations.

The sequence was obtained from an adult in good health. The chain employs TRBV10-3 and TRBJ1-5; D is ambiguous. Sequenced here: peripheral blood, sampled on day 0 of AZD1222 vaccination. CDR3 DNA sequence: TGTGCCATCAGTGAGTCAGACTCCATGGATAGCAATCAGCCCCAGCATTTT. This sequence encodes CAISESDSMDSNQPQHF.